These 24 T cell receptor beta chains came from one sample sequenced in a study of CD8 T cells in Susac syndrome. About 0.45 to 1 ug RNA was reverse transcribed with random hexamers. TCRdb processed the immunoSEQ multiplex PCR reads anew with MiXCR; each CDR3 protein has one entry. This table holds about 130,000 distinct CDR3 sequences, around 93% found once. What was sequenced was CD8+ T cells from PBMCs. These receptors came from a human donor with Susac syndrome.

The CDR3 DNA reads as TGTGCCAGCAGCCAAGATTTGGCACTTGGCACCTTC. Translation gives CASSQDLALGTF. The V call is TRBV14, the J call TRBJ1-2; D is unresolved. The CDR3 spans 12 residues. V was cut by 0 bases and J by 13 bases, with 12 bases left in between. CDR1 SGHDN and CDR2 FVKESK come from the germline V gene.

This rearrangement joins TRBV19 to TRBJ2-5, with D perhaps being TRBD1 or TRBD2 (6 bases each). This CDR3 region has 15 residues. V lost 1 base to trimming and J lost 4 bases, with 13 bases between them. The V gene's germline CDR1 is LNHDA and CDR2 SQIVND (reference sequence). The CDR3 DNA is TGTGCCAGTAGTATAGGAGGGGGTAGCGGAGAGACCCAGTACTTC. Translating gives CASSIGGGSGETQYF.

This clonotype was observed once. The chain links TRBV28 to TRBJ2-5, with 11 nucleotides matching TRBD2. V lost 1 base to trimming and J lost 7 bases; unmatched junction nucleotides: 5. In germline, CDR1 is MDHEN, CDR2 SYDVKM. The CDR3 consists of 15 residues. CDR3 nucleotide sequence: TGTGCCAGCAGTTTATCGCTAGCGGGAGGAGTGACCCAGTACTTC. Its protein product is CASSLSLAGGVTQYF.

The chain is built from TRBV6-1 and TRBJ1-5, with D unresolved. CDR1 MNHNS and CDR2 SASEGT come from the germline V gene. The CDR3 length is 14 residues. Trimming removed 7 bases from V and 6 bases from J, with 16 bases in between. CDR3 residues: CASIRGAGGQPQHF. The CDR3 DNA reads TGTGCCAGCATTCGGGGAGCAGGCGGTCAGCCCCAGCATTTT.

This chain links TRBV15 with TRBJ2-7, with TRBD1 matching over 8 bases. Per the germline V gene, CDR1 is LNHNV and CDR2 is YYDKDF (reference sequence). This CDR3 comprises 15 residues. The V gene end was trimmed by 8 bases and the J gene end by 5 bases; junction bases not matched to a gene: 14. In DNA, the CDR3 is TGTGCCACCTCGGAAACTCGACAGGGGAGCGACGAGCAGTACTTC. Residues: CATSETRQGSDEQYF.

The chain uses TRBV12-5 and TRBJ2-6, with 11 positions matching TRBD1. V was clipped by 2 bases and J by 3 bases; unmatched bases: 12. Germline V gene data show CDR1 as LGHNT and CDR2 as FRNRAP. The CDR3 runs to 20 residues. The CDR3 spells CASGLSIGQGAKDGANVLTF. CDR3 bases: TGTGCTAGTGGTTTGTCCATTGGACAGGGGGCGAAGGATGGGGCCAACGTCCTGACTTTC.

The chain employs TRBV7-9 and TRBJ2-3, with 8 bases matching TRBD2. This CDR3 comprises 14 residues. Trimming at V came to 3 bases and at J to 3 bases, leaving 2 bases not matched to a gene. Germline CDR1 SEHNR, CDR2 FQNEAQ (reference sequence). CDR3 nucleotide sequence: TGTGCCAGCAGCTTCGGCGGGAGGACAGATACGCAGTATTTT. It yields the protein CASSFGGRTDTQYF.

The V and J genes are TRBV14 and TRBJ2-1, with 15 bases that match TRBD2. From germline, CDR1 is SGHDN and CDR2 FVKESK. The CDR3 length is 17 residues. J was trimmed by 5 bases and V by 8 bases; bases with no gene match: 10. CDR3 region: CASQGGTSGRINNEQFF. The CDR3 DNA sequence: TGTGCCAGCCAAGGTGGGACTAGCGGGAGGATCAACAATGAGCAGTTCTTC.

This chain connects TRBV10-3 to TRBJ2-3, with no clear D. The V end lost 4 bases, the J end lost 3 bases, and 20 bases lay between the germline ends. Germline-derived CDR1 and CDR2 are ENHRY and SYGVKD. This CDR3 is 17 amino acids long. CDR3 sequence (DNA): TGTGCCATCAGTGTTTCGACGGGTTGGTACTTGACAGATACGCAGTATTTT. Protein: CAISVSTGWYLTDTQYF.

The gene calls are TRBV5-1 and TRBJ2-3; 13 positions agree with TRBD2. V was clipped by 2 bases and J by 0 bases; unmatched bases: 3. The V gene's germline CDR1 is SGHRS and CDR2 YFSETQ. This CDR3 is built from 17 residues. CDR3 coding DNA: TGCGCCAGCAGCTTCCGGACTAGCGGGGGTAGCACAGATACGCAGTATTTT. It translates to CASSFRTSGGSTDTQYF. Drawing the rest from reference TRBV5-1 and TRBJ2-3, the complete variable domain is KAGVTQTPRYLIKTRGQQVTLSCSPISGHRSVSWYQQTPGQGLQFLFEYFSETQRNKGNFPGRFSGRQFSNSRSEMNVSTLELGDSALYLCASSFRTSGGSTDTQYFGPGTRLTVL.

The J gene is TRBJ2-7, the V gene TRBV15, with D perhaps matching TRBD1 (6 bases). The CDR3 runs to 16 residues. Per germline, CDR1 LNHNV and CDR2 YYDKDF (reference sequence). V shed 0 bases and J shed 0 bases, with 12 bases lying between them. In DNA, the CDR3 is TGTGCCACCAGCAGAGACCGACAGGACCTCTCCTACGAGCAGTACTTC. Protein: CATSRDRQDLSYEQYF.

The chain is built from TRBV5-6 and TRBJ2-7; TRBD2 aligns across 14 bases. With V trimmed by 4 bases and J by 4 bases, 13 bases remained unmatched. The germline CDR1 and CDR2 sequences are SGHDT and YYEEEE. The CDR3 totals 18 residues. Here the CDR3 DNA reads TGTGCCAGCAGCCCAAAGCCGACTAGCGGGAGGGCCGGGTACGAGCAGTACTTC. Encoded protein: CASSPKPTSGRAGYEQYF.

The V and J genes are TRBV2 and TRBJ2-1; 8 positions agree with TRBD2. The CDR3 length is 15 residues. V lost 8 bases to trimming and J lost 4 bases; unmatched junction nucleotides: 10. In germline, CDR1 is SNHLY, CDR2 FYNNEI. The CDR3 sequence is CASPRPGLGYNEQFF. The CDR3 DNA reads TGTGCCAGCCCCAGGCCGGGACTAGGGTACAATGAGCAGTTCTTC.

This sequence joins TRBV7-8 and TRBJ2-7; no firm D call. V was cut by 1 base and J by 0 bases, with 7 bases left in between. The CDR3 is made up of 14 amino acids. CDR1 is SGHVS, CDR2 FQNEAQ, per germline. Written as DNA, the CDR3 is TGTGCCAGCAGCTTAGTACCGAGCTCCTACGAGCAGTACTTC. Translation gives CASSLVPSSYEQYF.

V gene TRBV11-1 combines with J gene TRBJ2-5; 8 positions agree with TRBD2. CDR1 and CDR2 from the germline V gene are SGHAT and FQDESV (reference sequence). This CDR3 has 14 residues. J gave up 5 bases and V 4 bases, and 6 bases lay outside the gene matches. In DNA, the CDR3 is TGTGCCAGCAGCTCCGGACCGGGGGGGGAGACCCAGTACTTC. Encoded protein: CASSSGPGGETQYF.

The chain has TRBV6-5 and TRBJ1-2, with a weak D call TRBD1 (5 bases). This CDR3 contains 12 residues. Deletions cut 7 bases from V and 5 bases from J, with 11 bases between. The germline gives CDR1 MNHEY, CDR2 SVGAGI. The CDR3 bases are TGTGCCAGCATAGGGGTAGGATATGGCTACACCTTC. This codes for CASIGVGYGYTF.

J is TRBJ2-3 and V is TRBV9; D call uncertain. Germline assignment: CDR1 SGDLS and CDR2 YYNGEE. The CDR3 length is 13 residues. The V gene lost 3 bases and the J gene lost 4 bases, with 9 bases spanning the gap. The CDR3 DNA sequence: TGTGCCAGCAGCGAACCCCTCTCAGATACGCAGTATTTT. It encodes CASSEPLSDTQYF.

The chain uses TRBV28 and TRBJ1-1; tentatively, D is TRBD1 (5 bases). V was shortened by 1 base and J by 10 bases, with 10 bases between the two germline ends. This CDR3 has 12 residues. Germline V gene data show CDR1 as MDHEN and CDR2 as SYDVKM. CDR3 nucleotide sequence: TGTGCCAGCAGTTTATTTGACGGGGGAGCTTTCTTT. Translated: CASSLFDGGAFF.

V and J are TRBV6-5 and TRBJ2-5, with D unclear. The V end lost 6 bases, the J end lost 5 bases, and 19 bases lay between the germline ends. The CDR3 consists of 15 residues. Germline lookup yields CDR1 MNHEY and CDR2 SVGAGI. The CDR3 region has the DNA TGTGCCAGCAGGAACCCCCACGGTCGGACCGAGACCCAGTACTTC. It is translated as CASRNPHGRTETQYF.

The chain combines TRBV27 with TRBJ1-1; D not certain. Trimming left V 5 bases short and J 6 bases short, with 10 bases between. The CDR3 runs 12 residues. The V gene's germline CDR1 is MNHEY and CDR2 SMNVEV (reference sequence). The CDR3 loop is CASSHPGAEAFF. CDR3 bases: TGTGCCAGCAGTCACCCCGGCGCTGAAGCTTTCTTT.

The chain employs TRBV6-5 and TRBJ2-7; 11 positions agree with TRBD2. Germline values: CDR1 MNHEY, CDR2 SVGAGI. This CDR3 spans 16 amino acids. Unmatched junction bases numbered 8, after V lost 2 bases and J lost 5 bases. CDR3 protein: CASSYGPSGRLHEQYF. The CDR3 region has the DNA TGTGCCAGCAGTTACGGCCCTAGCGGGAGGTTACACGAGCAGTACTTC.

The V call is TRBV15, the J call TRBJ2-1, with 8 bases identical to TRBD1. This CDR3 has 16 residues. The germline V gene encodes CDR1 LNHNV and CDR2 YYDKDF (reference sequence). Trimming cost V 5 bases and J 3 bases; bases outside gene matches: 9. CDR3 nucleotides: TGTGCCACCAGCCTACTAGGGACAGGTTTCTACAATGAGCAGTTCTTC. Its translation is CATSLLGTGFYNEQFF. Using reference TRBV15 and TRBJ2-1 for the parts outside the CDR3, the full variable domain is DAMVIQNPRYQVTQFGKPVTLSCSQTLNHNVMYWYQQKSSQAPKLLFHYYDKDFNNEADTPDNFQSRRPNTSFCFLDIRSPGLGDTAMYLCATSLLGTGFYNEQFFGPGTRLTVL.

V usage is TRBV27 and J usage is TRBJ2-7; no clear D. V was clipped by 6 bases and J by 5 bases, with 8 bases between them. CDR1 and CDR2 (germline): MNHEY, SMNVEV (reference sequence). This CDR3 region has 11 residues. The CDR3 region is CASSRAHEQYF. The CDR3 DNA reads TGTGCCAGCAGCCGCGCCCACGAGCAGTACTTC.

In nucleotides, the CDR3 is TGTGCCAGCAGTTTATTAGGGCAGAACACTGAAGCTTTCTTT. This gives the protein CASSLLGQNTEAFF. The V gene is TRBV27, the J gene TRBJ1-1; no firm D call. Per germline, CDR1 MNHEY and CDR2 SMNVEV (reference sequence). The V gene lost 1 base and the J gene lost 1 base, with 7 bases spanning the gap. This CDR3 comprises 14 residues.